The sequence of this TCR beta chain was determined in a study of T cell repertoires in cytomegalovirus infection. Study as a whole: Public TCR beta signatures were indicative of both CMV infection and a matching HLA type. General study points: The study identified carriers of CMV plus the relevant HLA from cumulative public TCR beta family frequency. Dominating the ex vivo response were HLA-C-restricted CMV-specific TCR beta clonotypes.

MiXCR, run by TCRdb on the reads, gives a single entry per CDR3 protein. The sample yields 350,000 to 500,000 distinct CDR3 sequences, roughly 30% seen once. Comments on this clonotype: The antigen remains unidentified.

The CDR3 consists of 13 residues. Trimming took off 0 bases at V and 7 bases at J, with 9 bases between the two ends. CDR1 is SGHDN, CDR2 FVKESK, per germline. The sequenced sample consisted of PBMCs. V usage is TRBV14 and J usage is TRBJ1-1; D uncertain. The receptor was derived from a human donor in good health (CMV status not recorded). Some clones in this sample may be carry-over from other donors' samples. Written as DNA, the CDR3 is TGTGCCAGCAGCCAAGATGGCCGCTTTGAAGCTTTCTTT. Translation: CASSQDGRFEAFF.